This record looks at one T cell receptor (beta chain) sequence and its context. Its matching antigen is unknown. A much larger clone is a single base away; this may be a read error. From the multiplex PCR reads, TCRdb called clonotypes with MiXCR, one entry per CDR3 protein. Seen here are about 130,000 distinct CDR3 sequences, around 24% observed once, and the top ten hold just over 2.5%. Breast cancer patients provided tissue from their axillary draining lymph nodes. This sample is drawn from a study of breast tumors, draining lymph nodes, adjacent tissues. Regarding the study as a whole: Tumors had less TCR diversity than lymph nodes, more than nontumor tissue. The data were judged consistent with most tumor T cells coming from lymph node and expanding in tumor.

The TCR comes from a female donor with breast cancer. Some clones in this sample may be carry-over from other donors' samples. The sequenced sample was axillary lymph node tissue.

The CDR3 DNA follows: TGCAGTGCTAATCGGGAGCCCAACAACGAGCAGTACTTC. It yields the protein CSANREPNNEQYF. This chain uses TRBV20-1 with TRBJ2-7; TRBD2 is a possible D gene (6 bases). Germline CDR1 DFQATT, CDR2 SNEGSKA (reference sequence). The CDR3 is 13 residues long. Deletions cut 4 bases from V and 5 bases from J, with 15 bases between.